This is a list of T cell receptor beta chains from one sample in a study of cytomegalovirus exposure and HLA in healthy donors. Here immunoSEQ multiplex PCR was the method, and the copy in TCRdb shows in-frame clones only, minus some. The repertoire holds around 120,000 clones, 79% seen once, with approximately 2% in the top ten. The specimen was PBMCs. The receptors here all came from a man in his late teens or twenties in good health and CMV-seronegative. Both conserved end residues are trimmed from each CDR3. Expanded clones get a size class; other rows say once, few or many, or leave the size out.

J,size,V,CDR3
TRBJ2-5,once,TRBV4-2,ASSQETGTSEQETQY
TRBJ2-2,.,TRBV6-5,ASSYGVLHTGELF
TRBJ1-5,once,TRBV28,ASGGQGATRNQPQH
TRBJ2-7,.,TRBV5-1,ASSWGQPSYEQY
TRBJ1-2,few,TRBV5-6,ASSLWQAGYT
TRBJ2-7,.,TRBV6-1,ATRRQDREGQWD
TRBJ1-4,.,TRBV6-5,ASSYRWRVNEKLF
TRBJ2-5,.,TRBV11-2,ASTTGGQETQY
.,.,TRBV4-3,ASSPGQRGYEQY
TRBJ2-7,.,TRBV7-9,ASSPRTSGSNEQY
TRBJ2-5,.,TRBV27,ASSTSSGRAWHQETQY
TRBJ2-7,few,TRBV7-9,ASSSTSGRDHEQY
TRBJ2-5,.,TRBV19,ASSVGQVQETQY
TRBJ2-5,.,TRBV7-3,ASSFSSGGGETQY
TRBJ2-1,.,TRBV6-5,ASTSGVHNEQF
TRBJ2-2,.,TRBV5-1,ASCSGIKNTGELF
TRBJ1-3,.,TRBV27,ASAAGGYSGNTIY
TRBJ2-4,.,TRBV7-2,ASSLGGTVNIQY
TRBJ2-7,.,TRBV9,ASSVGHNYEQY
TRBJ2-1,.,TRBV7-2,ASSLSSSGLALYDEQF
TRBJ2-7,.,TRBV27,ASSLAGGRSSYEQY
TRBJ2-1,.,TRBV11-3,ASSLGEGLAYNEQF
TRBJ2-2,.,TRBV9,ASGPRETSNTGELF
TRBJ2-7,.,TRBV6-5,ASSYSKGQGKQY
TRBJ2-1,few,TRBV9,ASSVTSGTYNEQF
TRBJ2-2,.,TRBV13,ASSSEGLLNTGELF
TRBJ1-1,.,TRBV5-4,ASSKEQGANTEAF
TRBJ1-2,.,TRBV7-9,ASSSPRTGDYGYT
TRBJ1-2,.,TRBV18,ASSPSLDYGYT
TRBJ1-5,.,TRBV18,ASSPPGQGNQPQH
TRBJ2-1,.,TRBV25-1,ASRGAGALYNEQF
TRBJ1-1,.,TRBV19,ASSAYRYSTAEAF
TRBJ2-7,.,TRBV5-1,ASSLEGVGGRYEQY
TRBJ1-2,few,TRBV4-3,ASSQDHQGEYGYT
TRBJ1-5,.,TRBV30,AWSRGSVSNQPQH
TRBJ2-1,.,TRBV7-8,ASSLGQAYPSYNEQF
TRBJ2-7,.,TRBV28,ASSGRTYEQY
TRBJ1-5,few,TRBV28,ASSLWARTGGNQPQH
TRBJ2-1,.,TRBV5-8,ASSRLGLAVNEQF
TRBJ2-3,many,TRBV2,ASSRSSGSGGTDTQY
TRBJ2-1,.,TRBV13,ASTLQAGASYNEQF
TRBJ2-5,.,TRBV5-1,ASSRNREGETQY
TRBJ2-2,.,TRBV6-6,ASSTSGRRTGELF
TRBJ1-1,.,TRBV5-1,ASRSGANTEAF
TRBJ2-1,once,TRBV19,ASSTLLAGVSYNEQF
TRBJ1-2,few,TRBV5-6,ASSLAGIDGYT
TRBJ2-5,.,TRBV11-1,ASSPDRSRETQY
TRBJ1-1,.,TRBV28,ASSSGHLNTEAF
TRBJ2-7,.,TRBV7-9,SSSLLGASSYEQY
TRBJ2-1,.,TRBV6-1,ASSLLAGSPNEQF
TRBJ2-2,.,TRBV5-6,ASSSEMTGELF
TRBJ2-5,.,TRBV9,ASSVATGVRETQY
TRBJ2-2,.,TRBV7-3,ASSFRSVAGKGSGELF
TRBJ2-7,.,TRBV7-2,ASSLGPGRGRIAYEQY
TRBJ2-1,.,TRBV5-4,ASSLQGAQYNEQF
TRBJ2-1,.,TRBV5-6,ASSRKVKWTDSYNEQF
TRBJ1-6,.,TRBV27,ASRGTGRAPLH
TRBJ2-3,.,TRBV7-9,ASSSRGPSTDTQY
TRBJ1-1,.,TRBV7-9,ASSFGHNTEAF